These 3 T cell receptor beta chains came from one sample sequenced in a study of blood T cell repertoires in COVID-19. TCRdb keeps only in-frame clones here, not all; method: immunoSEQ multiplex PCR. The table lists around 63,000 clones, around four fifths of them singletons. The sequenced sample was peripheral blood. These receptors all come from a woman aged 45-65 years with active or convalescent COVID-19.

The V call is TRBV5-1, the J call TRBJ2-3; the D is unclear. This CDR3 contains 12 residues. The germline V gene has CDR1 SGHRS and CDR2 YFSETQ. Trimming left V 7 bases short and J 2 bases short, with 8 bases between. CDR3 DNA: TGCGCCAGCTCCTGGCCCACAGATACGCAGTATTTT. It codes for CASSWPTDTQYF.

This clone was counted only a few times. This rearrangement joins TRBV9 to TRBJ2-3; D might be TRBD2 (6 bases). The CDR3 spans 14 residues. Germline CDR1 SGDLS, CDR2 YYNGEE. V was shortened by 3 bases and J by 2 bases, with 10 bases between the two germline ends. The CDR3 DNA sequence: TGTGCCAGCAGCGCCGGAGGGTACACAGATACGCAGTATTTT. Its protein is CASSAGGYTDTQYF.

This sequence joins TRBV5-1 and TRBJ1-2; weak D call: TRBD1 (6 bases). Trimming cost V 3 bases and J 1 base, with 10 bases left between them. CDR1 is SGHRS, CDR2 YFSETQ, per germline. The CDR3 contains 14 residues. The CDR3 region has the DNA TGCGCCAGCAGCTCCCGGGACATTAACTATGGCTACACCTTC. It codes for CASSSRDINYGYTF.